Shown below are 16 T cell receptor beta chains from a single sample sequenced in a study of cytomegalovirus exposure and HLA in healthy donors. The PCR was carried out with 60 Vbeta primers and 13 Jbeta primers. Sequencing used immunoSEQ multiplex PCR; TCRdb keeps in-frame clones, though not all of them. Of 100,000 to 150,000 clones in the sample, around 80% are singletons; the top ten hold roughly 9.3%. The sequenced sample was PBMCs. All receptors derive from a woman between 50 and 59 years old in good health and CMV-seropositive.

The gene calls are TRBV7-9 and TRBJ2-5, with 7 bases matching TRBD1. The CDR3 is made up of 14 amino acids. Trimming cost V 3 bases and J 4 bases; bases outside gene matches: 5. Germline-derived CDR1 and CDR2 are SEHNR and FQNEAQ (reference sequence). The CDR3 DNA is TGTGCCAGCAGCTTCCAGGGGGTGGGAGAGACCCAGTACTTC. It translates to CASSFQGVGETQYF.

The rearrangement joins TRBV5-4 to TRBJ2-3; 10 bases align to TRBD2. This CDR3 is built from 14 residues. V trimming: 3 bases; J trimming: 6 bases; junction bases outside the gene matches: 4. Germline CDR1 is SGHNT and CDR2 is YYREEE (reference sequence). The CDR3: CASSSERGGDTQYF. CDR3 nucleotide sequence: TGTGCCAGCAGCTCAGAGCGGGGGGGCGATACGCAGTATTTT. The full variable domain, completed using reference TRBV5-4 and TRBJ2-3, is ETGVTQSPTHLIKTRGQQVTLRCSSQSGHNTVSWYQQALGQGPQFIFQYYREEENGRGNFPPRFSGLQFPNYSSELNVNALELDDSALYLCASSSERGGDTQYFGPGTRLTVL.

This clone was detected only a few times. This chain joins TRBV6-1 and TRBJ2-3; TRBD1 agrees at 11 bases. V gave up 6 bases and J gave up 4 bases; unmatched junction bases: 3. The germline V gene has CDR1 MNHNS and CDR2 SASEGT. CDR3 length equals 14 residues. The CDR3 nucleotides read TGTGCCAGCAGACTGGGACAGGGGGCAGATACGCAGTATTTT. Translation: CASRLGQGADTQYF.

The chain recombines TRBV4-1 with TRBJ1-2, with 9 nucleotides matching TRBD1. The junction had 6 bases not matched to a gene; V was cut back by 1 base and J by 6 bases. This CDR3 comprises 15 residues. Germline V gives CDR1 MGHRA, CDR2 YSYEKL. The CDR3 region is CASSQAGTGQNGYTF. CDR3 DNA: TGCGCCAGCAGCCAAGCCGGGACAGGGCAGAATGGCTACACCTTC.

The genes are TRBV13 and TRBJ1-2, with TRBD1 matching 8 bases. V gave up 5 bases and J gave up 6 bases; unmatched junction bases: 11. CDR3 length equals 15 residues. Germline V CDR1 and CDR2: PRHDT, FYEKMQ (reference sequence). The CDR3 DNA is TGTGCCAGCAGCCCCGCGACGGACAGGGTTGATGGCTACACCTTC. Its translation is CASSPATDRVDGYTF.

The V call is TRBV2, the J call TRBJ2-7, with a tentative D call TRBD2 (7 bases). Germline values: CDR1 SNHLY, CDR2 FYNNEI. Trimming took off 7 bases at V and 2 bases at J, with 15 bases between the two ends. The CDR3 is 14 amino acids. CDR3 residues: CASTPGEGTYEQYF. CDR3 nucleotide sequence: TGTGCCAGCACCCCAGGGGAGGGGACCTACGAGCAGTACTTC.

This clone has only a few counts. The rearrangement joins TRBV4-2 to TRBJ2-2; possible D gene TRBD2, 6 bases. There are 15 residues in the CDR3. The germline V and J ends were trimmed by 0 bases and 5 bases, with 10 bases remaining between them. CDR1 is LGHNA, CDR2 YNFKEQ, per germline. The CDR3: CASSQEGSGTGELFF. For the CDR3, the DNA is TGTGCCAGCAGCCAAGAGGGCAGCGGGACCGGGGAGCTGTTTTTT.

The chain recombines TRBV6-6 with TRBJ1-5; TRBD1 aligns across 9 bases. Per germline, CDR1 MNHNY and CDR2 SVGAGI (reference sequence). The CDR3 runs to 16 residues. V shed 2 bases and J 9 bases; nucleotides not matched to a gene: 11. The CDR3 is CASSYVGTGTGGPQHF. Written as DNA, the CDR3 is TGTGCCAGCAGTTACGTGGGGACAGGGACCGGAGGGCCCCAGCATTTT.

This clone was observed a single time. V gene TRBV27 combines with J gene TRBJ2-7; 8 bases line up with TRBD1. Trimming took 6 bases from V and 5 from J; bases not matched to a gene: 6. CDR3 length equals 13 residues. The V gene's germline CDR1 is MNHEY and CDR2 SMNVEV (reference sequence). CDR3 sequence reads: CASRLTGGHEQYF. CDR3 DNA: TGTGCCAGCAGACTAACAGGGGGACACGAGCAGTACTTC.

This sequence joins TRBV6-1 and TRBJ2-2; 7 bases fit TRBD1. After removal of 4 bases from V and 2 bases from J, the junction contained 4 bases not matched to a gene. CDR1 is MNHNS, CDR2 SASEGT, per germline. The length of the CDR3 is 15 residues. The chain's CDR3 is CASSVGGGNTGELFF. In DNA, the CDR3 is TGTGCCAGCAGTGTAGGGGGCGGTAACACCGGGGAGCTGTTTTTT.

This clone was found a few times. This chain uses TRBV5-4 with TRBJ2-2, with D possibly TRBD2 on 6 matching bases. Trimming pared 8 bases from V and 4 bases from J, leaving 12 bases between. The germline V gene encodes CDR1 SGHNT and CDR2 YYREEE (reference sequence). The length of the CDR3 is 13 residues. This CDR3 is CASGVGGTGELFF. CDR3 DNA sequence: TGTGCCAGTGGGGTCGGGGGCACCGGGGAGCTGTTTTTT. Full variable domain (remainder filled in from reference TRBV5-4 and TRBJ2-2): ETGVTQSPTHLIKTRGQQVTLRCSSQSGHNTVSWYQQALGQGPQFIFQYYREEENGRGNFPPRFSGLQFPNYSSELNVNALELDDSALYLCASGVGGTGELFFGEGSRLTVL.

This sequence joins TRBV28 and TRBJ2-7; the match to TRBD1 covers 9 bases. The CDR3 length is 14 residues. The J segment lost 5 bases and the V segment lost 2 bases, leaving 4 bases of the junction unmatched. Germline loops: CDR1 MDHEN, CDR2 SYDVKM. Here the CDR3 reads CASSLTGGPDEQYF. The CDR3 DNA reads TGTGCCAGCAGTTTAACAGGGGGCCCCGACGAGCAGTACTTC.

This chain links TRBV30 with TRBJ2-7, with D possibly matching TRBD2 (6 bases). This CDR3 comprises 15 residues. With 4 bases removed from V and 1 base from J, the gap between germline ends came to 17 bases. CDR1 is GTSNPN, CDR2 SVGIG, per germline (reference sequence). The CDR3 loop reads CAWNPTRLVSYEQYF. In DNA, the CDR3 is TGTGCCTGGAACCCTACCAGACTAGTGTCCTACGAGCAGTACTTC.

This chain joins TRBV19 and TRBJ2-3; TRBD2 matches at 12 bases. Germline V gene data show CDR1 as LNHDA and CDR2 as SQIVND (reference sequence). The V gene end was trimmed by 3 bases and the J gene end by 4 bases; junction bases not matched to a gene: 5. This CDR3 has 16 amino acids. DNA for the CDR3: TGTGCCAGTAGTATCTCGCCTAGCGGGGGGGCAGATACGCAGTATTTT. It translates to CASSISPSGGADTQYF.

The V and J genes are TRBV6-1 and TRBJ1-1, with D possibly matching TRBD1 (5 bases). The V end was cut by 8 bases, the J end by 4 bases, with 14 bases between. This CDR3 spans 13 amino acids. Germline loops: CDR1 MNHNS, CDR2 SASEGT. Here the CDR3 DNA reads TGTGCCAGCCACTCAGGGTTGGGCACTGAAGCTTTCTTT. Its protein product is CASHSGLGTEAFF.

About this clone: This sample includes further DNA sequences coding for the same CDR3. V usage is TRBV5-1 and J usage is TRBJ1-1; 7 positions agree with TRBD1. Germline assignment: CDR1 SGHRS and CDR2 YFSETQ. The CDR3 runs 15 residues. V shed 4 bases, J shed 4 bases, and the junction held 10 bases outside the gene matches. The CDR3 sequence: CASSTTSGQVTEAFF. CDR3 coding DNA: TGCGCCAGCAGCACCACTTCCGGACAGGTCACTGAAGCTTTCTTT.